Included here is one TCR beta chain sequence, with context. Under the authors' procedure: Estimated nucleated cell counts came from reference gene primer amplification. TCRdb keeps only in-frame clones here, not all; method: immunoSEQ multiplex PCR. V, J and clone size were drawn from that table, and D and trimming were deduced from the DNA. Of roughly 50,000 clones listed, under 90% are singletons. This entry belongs to a study of blood T cell repertoires in COVID-19. The overall study: Sites across the United States, Italy and Spain contributed samples from acute and convalescent COVID-19. PBMCs, B-cell-depleted T cells, or T cells provided the cDNA or gDNA that made up the material.

This CDR3 has 15 amino acids. Germline V CDR1 and CDR2: SEHNR, FQNEAQ (reference sequence). V dropped 5 bases and J dropped 6; count of bases not matched to a gene: 12. The rearrangement links TRBV7-9 to TRBJ1-2, with 7 bases that match TRBD1. This sequence was found in a man between 65 and 85 years old with acute or convalescent COVID-19. The sequencing input was peripheral blood. The CDR3 sequence: CASSQSREQGNGYTF. The CDR3 region has the DNA TGTGCCAGCAGCCAATCCCGTGAACAGGGGAATGGCTACACCTTC.